One sample yielded the 30 T cell receptor beta chains listed below, sequenced in a study of blood T cell repertoires in COVID-19. The assay was immunoSEQ multiplex PCR, and TCRdb's table has in-frame clones only and misses some. The sample lists a few hundred thousand clones, under 85% seen once, with approximately 5% in the top ten. The sequencing sample was made of PBMCs or T cells enriched from blood (not recorded which). The origin of the receptors is a woman aged 50 to 60 who had recovered from COVID-19.

The CDR3 DNA reads TGTGCCAGCAGCAAAGAGACAGGGGGCATTTCTGGGGCCAACGTCCTGACTTTC. Protein: CASSKETGGISGANVLTF. The chain joins TRBV21-1 to TRBJ2-6; the table assigns TRBD1, which was not confirmed against the DNA. TRBV21-1 is designated a pseudogene. The CDR3 runs to 18 residues.

This clone was seen once. The chain is built from TRBV6-2 or TRBV6-3 and TRBJ1-3, with D perhaps TRBD1 (5 bases). Looked up from germline, CDR1 is MNHEY and CDR2 is SVGEGT. CDR3 length equals 15 residues. V lost 2 bases and J lost 0, with 8 bases in between. CDR3 amino acids: CASSYTGLSGNTIYF. CDR3 coding DNA: TGTGCCAGCAGTTACACAGGCCTCTCTGGAAACACCATATATTTT.

This rearrangement joins TRBV15 to TRBJ2-7; D possibly corresponds to TRBD1 (5 bases). Trimming pared 7 bases from V and 0 bases from J, leaving 13 bases between. Germline loops: CDR1 LNHNV, CDR2 YYDKDF (reference sequence). CDR3 length: 14 residues. DNA of the CDR3: TGTGCCACCATGTCAGGGTCGAGCTCCTACGAGCAGTACTTC. It yields the protein CATMSGSSSYEQYF. Full variable domain (remainder filled in from reference TRBV15 and TRBJ2-7): DAMVIQNPRYQVTQFGKPVTLSCSQTLNHNVMYWYQQKSSQAPKLLFHYYDKDFNNEADTPDNFQSRRPNTSFCFLDIRSPGLGDTAMYLCATMSGSSSYEQYFGPGTRLTVT.

The genes are TRBV4-1 and TRBJ1-6, with D perhaps TRBD1 (6 bases). Trimming left V 1 base short and J 14 bases short, with 18 bases between. Germline CDR1 MGHRA, CDR2 YSYEKL. This CDR3 contains 15 residues. Here the CDR3 reads CASSQVLRDNFSLHF. The CDR3 coding sequence is TGCGCCAGCAGCCAAGTCCTCCGGGACAATTTTTCCCTCCACTTT.

The chain joins TRBV6-6 to TRBJ1-2; D is perhaps TRBD1 (6 bases). Trimming cost V 5 bases and J 8 bases, with 21 bases left between them. The V gene's germline CDR1 is MNHNY and CDR2 SVGAGI (reference sequence). This CDR3 has 15 amino acids. CDR3 nucleotide sequence: TGTGCCAGCAGTACTGCGTCCTGGGGGCTTAGGGGCTACACCTTC. It is translated as CASSTASWGLRGYTF.

CDR3 protein: CASTTDRLNTEAFF. In nucleotides, the CDR3 is TGTGCCAGCACCACCGACAGGTTAAACACTGAAGCTTTCTTT. The chain joins TRBV11-2 to TRBJ1-1, with D perhaps matching TRBD1 (6 bases). CDR1 is SGHAT and CDR2 is FQNNGV in the germline V gene. V lost 7 bases and J 2 bases, leaving 14 bases between the germline ends. This CDR3 comprises 14 residues.

This clone was found once. The chain recombines TRBV9 with TRBJ2-5, with 7 bases that match TRBD2. The CDR3 has 16 amino acids. Germline lookup yields CDR1 SGDLS and CDR2 YYNGEE. Trimming took 2 bases from V and 2 from J; bases not matched to a gene: 9. The CDR3 DNA sequence: TGTGCCAGCAGCGTTGGGTTAGCGGGCTTACAAGAGACCCAGTACTTC. Its translation: CASSVGLAGLQETQYF.

The V and J genes are TRBV15 and TRBJ1-4; D possibly corresponds to TRBD1 (6 bases). This CDR3 contains 16 residues. In germline, CDR1 is LNHNV, CDR2 YYDKDF (reference sequence). With 5 bases removed from V and 2 bases from J, the gap between germline ends came to 15 bases. CDR3 in amino acids: CATSLTGWYTNEKLFF. As DNA, the CDR3 is TGTGCCACCAGCCTAACAGGGTGGTACACTAATGAAAAACTGTTTTTT.

This clone was counted a few times. The chain combines TRBV7-2 with TRBJ1-2, with D maybe TRBD1 (6 bases). CDR1 is SGHTA and CDR2 is FQGNSA in the germline V gene. Trimming stripped 1 base from V and 2 bases from J, with 11 bases between. The CDR3 loop spans 15 amino acids. The CDR3: CASSLDRAANYGYTF. For the CDR3, the DNA is TGTGCCAGCAGCTTAGACAGGGCCGCGAACTATGGCTACACCTTC.

V and J are TRBV4-3 and TRBJ2-5; D possibly corresponds to TRBD1 (6 bases). Trimming cost V 4 bases and J 3 bases, with 15 bases left between them. The CDR3 is made up of 15 amino acids. Per germline, CDR1 LGHNA and CDR2 YSLEER. The CDR3 sequence: CASSPTYHREETQYF. The CDR3 DNA reads as TGCGCCAGCAGCCCTACCTACCACAGGGAAGAGACCCAGTACTTC.

A single count supports this clone. The V call is TRBV29-1, the J call TRBJ1-1, with a possible D match to TRBD1 (5 bases). Germline V gives CDR1 SQVTM, CDR2 ANQGSEA. Trimming shortened V by 7 bases and J by 0 bases, and 18 bases separated the two germline ends. The CDR3 has 15 residues. The DNA for the CDR3 is TGCAGCGCCACCCTCCCAGGGAATGTGAACACTGAAGCTTTCTTT. Translating gives CSATLPGNVNTEAFF.

There are many counts of this clone. The V gene is TRBV6-1, the J gene TRBJ2-5, with 10 positions matching TRBD2. V lost 2 bases and J lost 5; bases outside the gene matches: 11. In germline, CDR1 is MNHNS, CDR2 SASEGT. The CDR3 covers 17 residues. In DNA form, the CDR3 reads TGTGCCAGCAGTGAATATAGCGGGGGGTCCTCCGGCGAGACCCAGTACTTC. Its protein is CASSEYSGGSSGETQYF.

The chain uses TRBV14 and TRBJ2-1; D is unresolved. Germline V gene sequence: CDR1 SGHDN, CDR2 FVKESK. The CDR3 spans 13 residues. V was clipped by 0 bases and J by 14 bases, with 14 bases between them. The CDR3 bases are TGTGCCAGCAGCCAAGACAGGTCATCGCGTGAGTTCTTC. Protein product: CASSQDRSSREFF. Full variable domain (missing parts from reference TRBV14 and TRBJ2-1): EAGVTQFPSHSVIEKGQTVTLRCDPISGHDNLYWYRRVMGKEIKFLLHFVKESKQDESGMPNNRFLAERTGGTYSTLKVQPAELEDSGVYFCASSQDRSSREFFGPGTRLTVL.

The chain recombines TRBV21-1 with TRBJ1-5; the D call in the table, TRBD1, was not verified against the DNA. TRBV21-1 is a pseudogene segment. This CDR3 is 17 amino acids long. The CDR3 spells CASSGAAWGHSNQPQHF. The CDR3 DNA sequence: TGTGCCAGCAGCGGGGCAGCGTGGGGGCATAGCAATCAGCCCCAGCATTTT.

A single count supports this clone. The chain employs TRBV7-8 and TRBJ1-2; possible D gene TRBD1, 5 bases. Germline V CDR1 and CDR2: SGHVS, FQNEAQ. This CDR3 comprises 18 residues. Between the trimmed V and J ends, which lost 1 base and 3 bases, there was a span of 21 bases. The CDR3 reads CASSLGLGRTKNHYGYTF. The CDR3 region has the DNA TGTGCCAGCAGCTTAGGGCTCGGGCGGACAAAAAACCACTATGGCTACACCTTC.

The chain is built from TRBV12-2 and TRBJ2-1; the table assigns TRBD1, which was not confirmed against the DNA. TRBV12-2 is a pseudogene locus. The CDR3 contains 19 residues. The CDR3 here is CASRLATGGEYLGRNEQFF. The CDR3 DNA reads as TGTGCAAGTCGCTTAGCGACAGGGGGCGAGTACCTGGGTAGGAATGAGCAGTTCTTC.

This chain uses TRBV27 with TRBJ2-5; 9 bases fit TRBD1. CDR3 size: 13 residues. CDR1 MNHEY and CDR2 SMNVEV come from the germline V gene (reference sequence). Trimming removed 6 bases from V and 1 base from J; junction bases left unmatched: 0. Written as DNA, the CDR3 is TGTGCCAGCAGGGGACAGGGCCAAGAGACCCAGTACTTC. This gives the protein CASRGQGQETQYF.

V and J are TRBV3-1 (or the pseudogene TRBV3-2) and TRBJ1-2; D is unclear. The length of the CDR3 is 14 residues. The V gene lost 4 bases and the J gene lost 6 bases, with 15 bases spanning the gap. CDR1 and CDR2 from the germline V gene are LGHDT and YNNKEL (reference sequence). CDR3 amino acids: CASSRRAYPNGYTF. The DNA of the CDR3 is TGTGCCAGCAGCCGGAGGGCGTACCCGAATGGCTACACCTTC.

The chain joins TRBV20-1 to TRBJ2-7; 12 bases are shared with TRBD2. CDR1 is DFQATT, CDR2 SNEGSKA, per germline (reference sequence). Trimming removed 3 bases from V and 5 bases from J; junction bases left unmatched: 8. The CDR3 is made up of 15 amino acids. In DNA form, the CDR3 reads TGCAGTGCTAGTCCCCTGGCTAGCGGGAGGGACGAGCAGTACTTC. Residues: CSASPLASGRDEQYF.

This chain connects TRBV4-2 to TRBJ1-2; TRBD1 aligns across 7 bases. V dropped 4 bases and J dropped 4; count of bases not matched to a gene: 12. Germline loops: CDR1 LGHNA, CDR2 YNFKEQ. The CDR3 has 16 residues. The CDR3 bases are TGTGCCAGCAGCCCACAAACGGGACAGAACCTCTATGGCTACACCTTC. Protein sequence: CASSPQTGQNLYGYTF.

CDR3 nucleotide sequence: TGTGCCAGCAGCCGGGACAGGAGGATAGGCACAGATACGCAGTATTTT. Protein product: CASSRDRRIGTDTQYF. The chain combines TRBV7-3 with TRBJ2-3; 8 bases are a match to TRBD1. V gave up 5 bases and J gave up 1 base; unmatched junction bases: 8. Germline values: CDR1 SGHTA, CDR2 FQGTGA. The length of the CDR3 is 16 residues.

This chain uses TRBV27 with TRBJ2-3, with 11 nucleotides matching TRBD2. Trimming cost V 3 bases and J 8 bases; bases outside gene matches: 7. CDR3 length: 15 amino acids. Looked up from germline, CDR1 is MNHEY and CDR2 is SMNVEV (reference sequence). The CDR3, as DNA: TGTGCCAGCAGTTTGGATAGCGGGAGGGCCGGTACGCAGTATTTT. It encodes CASSLDSGRAGTQYF.

This rearrangement joins TRBV14 to TRBJ1-3, with D unclear. Germline-derived CDR1 and CDR2 are SGHDN and FVKESK. The CDR3 extends over 13 amino acids. The V gene lost 3 bases and the J gene lost 3 bases, with 6 bases spanning the gap. Written as DNA, the CDR3 is TGTGCCAGCAGCCATTCGGTTGGAAACACCATATATTTT. It yields the protein CASSHSVGNTIYF.

The genes are TRBV28 and TRBJ1-5; 8 bases fit TRBD1. The CDR3 sequence is 14 residues long. Per the germline V gene, CDR1 is MDHEN and CDR2 is SYDVKM. J was trimmed by 6 bases and V by 7 bases; bases with no gene match: 8. CDR3 region: CASINQGAGQPQHF. The CDR3 DNA reads TGTGCCAGCATTAATCAGGGGGCAGGTCAGCCCCAGCATTTT.

The gene calls are TRBV5-1 and TRBJ2-1, with 10 bases identical to TRBD2. V gave up 6 bases and J gave up 0 bases; unmatched junction bases: 3. This CDR3 has 15 residues. Germline CDR1 and CDR2: SGHRS and YFSETQ. The CDR3 loop is CASTSSGSSYNEQFF. For the CDR3, the DNA is TGCGCCAGCACCTCTAGCGGGAGCTCCTACAATGAGCAGTTCTTC. Using reference TRBV5-1 and TRBJ2-1 for the parts outside the CDR3, the full variable domain is KAGVTQTPRYLIKTRGQQVTLSCSPISGHRSVSWYQQTPGQGLQFLFEYFSETQRNKGNFPGRFSGRQFSNSRSEMNVSTLELGDSALYLCASTSSGSSYNEQFFGPGTRLTVL.

The gene calls are TRBV27 and TRBJ1-1; maybe TRBD1 (6 bases). Germline V lookup: CDR1 MNHEY, CDR2 SMNVEV (reference sequence). Trimming stripped 3 bases from V and 4 bases from J, with 12 bases between. This CDR3 has 14 residues. The CDR3 DNA follows: TGTGCCAGCAGTTTCCAGGGGTGGATCACTGAAGCTTTCTTT. As protein: CASSFQGWITEAFF.

The V gene is TRBV6-5, the J gene TRBJ1-6, with D possibly matching TRBD1 (6 bases). The CDR3 has 15 amino acids. Germline CDR1 reads MNHEY; CDR2 reads SVGAGI. V was cut by 8 bases and J by 0 bases, with 11 bases left in between. CDR3 nucleotide sequence: TGTGCCAGCGAAGGGGGTAGCTCCTATAATTCACCCCTCCACTTT. Translated: CASEGGSSYNSPLHF.

The rearrangement joins TRBV7-9 to TRBJ1-1, with D maybe TRBD1 (5 bases). Looked up from germline, CDR1 is SEHNR and CDR2 is FQNEAQ (reference sequence). V was trimmed by 4 bases and J by 0 bases, leaving 12 bases between them. This CDR3 spans 15 amino acids. CDR3 protein: CASSWGVGMNTEAFF. The DNA for the CDR3 is TGTGCCAGCAGCTGGGGGGTAGGTATGAACACTGAAGCTTTCTTT. Variable domain in full (rest from reference TRBV7-9 and TRBJ1-1): DTGVSQNPRHKITKRGQNVTFRCDPISEHNRLYWYRQTLGQGPEFLTYFQNEAQLEKSRLLSDRFSAERPKGSFSTLEIQRTEQGDSAMYLCASSWGVGMNTEAFFGQGTRLTVV.

The V and J genes are TRBV3-1 (or the pseudogene TRBV3-2) and TRBJ1-5; D not certain. Looked up from germline, CDR1 is LGHDT and CDR2 is YNNKEL (reference sequence). The V gene lost 0 bases and the J gene lost 4 bases, with 10 bases spanning the gap. This CDR3 spans 15 amino acids. CDR3 nucleotide sequence: TGTGCCAGCAGCCAAGATAGCCAGCTTAATCAGCCCCAGCATTTT. As protein: CASSQDSQLNQPQHF.

CDR3 coding DNA: TGTGCCAGCAGCCCCCGCCGGAGGGGCGCTGAAGCTTTCTTT. Its protein product is CASSPRRRGAEAFF. The chain has TRBV21-1 and TRBJ1-1. TRBV21-1 is assigned pseudogene status. CDR3 size: 14 residues.